The T cell receptor beta chain described here comes from a study of shared T cell receptors in the human thymus. Sequencing was performed with immunoSEQ multiplex PCR; in TCRdb, only in-frame clones are kept and a portion is missing. The data show approximately 490,000 clones, about four fifths seen once. The CDR3 is made up of 15 amino acids. Germline values: CDR1 SGHKS, CDR2 YYEKEE (reference sequence). The V and J ends lost 4 bases and 5 bases, in that order; junction bases with no gene match: 10. These sequences were also reported in another study, on human thymus T cells. That paper adds: In thymic and blood repertoires alike, V and J usage looked biased.

This chain joins TRBV5-5 and TRBJ1-1; 8 bases line up with TRBD1. The sample consisted of thymocytes. This TCR was sampled from a boy under two years old with a congenital heart defect. The DNA for the CDR3 is TGTGCCAGCAGCCCAGGGGGCGAATGGGAGACTGAAGCTTTCTTT. It translates to CASSPGGEWETEAFF.